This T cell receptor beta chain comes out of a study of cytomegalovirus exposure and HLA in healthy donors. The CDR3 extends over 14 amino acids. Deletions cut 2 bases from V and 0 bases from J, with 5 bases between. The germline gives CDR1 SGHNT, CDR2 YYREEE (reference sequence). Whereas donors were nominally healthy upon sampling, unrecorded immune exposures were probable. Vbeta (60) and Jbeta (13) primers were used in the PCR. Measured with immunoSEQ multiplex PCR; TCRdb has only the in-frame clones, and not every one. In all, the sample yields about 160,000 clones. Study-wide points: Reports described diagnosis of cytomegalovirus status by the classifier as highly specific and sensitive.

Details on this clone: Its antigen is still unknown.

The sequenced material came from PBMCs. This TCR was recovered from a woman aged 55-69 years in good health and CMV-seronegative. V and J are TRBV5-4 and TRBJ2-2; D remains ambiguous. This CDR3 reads CASSFIANTGELFF. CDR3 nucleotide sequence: TGTGCCAGCAGCTTTATCGCGAACACCGGGGAGCTGTTTTTT.